Below are 8 T cell receptor beta chains sequenced from a single sample in a study of blood T cell repertoires in COVID-19 (dated by TCRdb to the early 2020s). The library was built by means of the immunoSEQ multiplex PCR assay. TCRdb took over this immuneACCESS table, retaining in-frame rearrangements with V and J assigned. Such tables are incomplete; in checked studies, under half of the missing clones stem from an unresolved V gene, and the remainder is unexplained. For this sample there are around 250,000 clones; roughly 85% appear just once. Roughly 3.2% of the sample is taken by the ten largest. Sequenced material: peripheral blood. The source of these receptors is a woman between 18 and 30 years old with acute or convalescent COVID-19.

The chain recombines TRBV5-1 with TRBJ2-7; 13 bases fit TRBD2. This CDR3 spans 17 amino acids. V lost 4 bases and J lost 0; bases outside the gene matches: 7. CDR1 is SGHRS, CDR2 YFSETQ, per germline. The CDR3 region is CASSPGLAGPSSYEQYF. The CDR3 bases are TGCGCCAGCAGCCCGGGACTAGCGGGACCGAGCTCCTACGAGCAGTACTTC.

This clone was observed a handful of times. This sequence joins TRBV7-2 and TRBJ1-6, with 9 bases identical to TRBD1. Germline V lookup: CDR1 SGHTA, CDR2 FQGNSA. V trimming: 5 bases; J trimming: 9 bases; junction bases outside the gene matches: 8. The CDR3 totals 15 residues. The CDR3 region has the DNA TGTGCCAGCAGCGGTACCGGGACAGGGTTTTCACCCCTCCACTTT. Translation: CASSGTGTGFSPLHF.

The rearrangement links TRBV4-3 to TRBJ2-1, with a weak D call TRBD2 (5 bases). The CDR3 covers 16 residues. V was trimmed by 1 base and J by 2 bases, leaving 12 bases between them. Germline V CDR1 and CDR2: LGHNA, YSLEER. The CDR3 DNA reads TGCGCCAGCAGCCAAGGTGGAGGACGTACCTACAATGAGCAGTTCTTC. It is translated as CASSQGGGRTYNEQFF.

The chain has TRBV6-2 or TRBV6-3 and TRBJ2-7; D unresolved. The CDR3 extends over 14 amino acids. Germline CDR1 reads MNHEY; CDR2 reads SVGEGT. V lost 0 bases to trimming and J lost 2 bases, with 8 bases between them. The CDR3 DNA sequence: TGTGCCAGCAGTTACTCGAGTCTCGCCTACGAGCAGTACTTC. Protein sequence: CASSYSSLAYEQYF.

The chain carries TRBV6-5 and TRBJ1-1; D is ambiguous. The CDR3 extends over 15 amino acids. V dropped 5 bases and J dropped 5 bases, with 18 bases sitting between them. Germline V gene sequence: CDR1 MNHEY, CDR2 SVGAGI. DNA for the CDR3: TGTGCCAGCAGTCAACTTACCCCCTCGGGGACTGAAGCTTTCTTT. It specifies CASSQLTPSGTEAFF.

This clone was counted a few times. V usage is TRBV7-3 and J usage is TRBJ2-1; D might be TRBD1 (6 bases). The V gene lost 2 bases and the J gene lost 5 bases, with 13 bases spanning the gap. Germline V gene sequence: CDR1 SGHTA, CDR2 FQGTGA. There are 15 residues in the CDR3. The CDR3 DNA follows: TGTGCCAGCAGCTTAGTTCGGGACATCGACAATGAGCAGTTCTTC. Protein product: CASSLVRDIDNEQFF.

The chain uses TRBV29-1 and TRBJ2-7, with a tentative D call TRBD1 (6 bases). CDR1 and CDR2 (germline): SQVTM, ANQGSEA. The CDR3 is 16 amino acids. The ends were cut back, 1 base at V and 1 base at J, with 17 bases in the middle. The CDR3 region is CSVEAVGTRKSYEQYF. The CDR3 DNA is TGCAGCGTTGAAGCGGTGGGGACACGCAAGTCCTACGAGCAGTACTTC.

This chain links TRBV3-1 (or the pseudogene TRBV3-2) with TRBJ2-4; 12 bases match TRBD2. Germline trimming cut 5 bases from V and 1 base from J; bases unmatched to any gene: 6. CDR1 is LGHDT, CDR2 YNNKEL, per germline (reference sequence). The CDR3 runs 17 residues. This chain's CDR3 is CASSKPGLAGAKNIQYF. The CDR3 region has the DNA TGTGCCAGCAGCAAACCGGGACTAGCGGGTGCCAAAAACATTCAGTACTTC.